What follows are 28 T cell receptor beta chains derived from one specimen sequenced in a study of control samples from healthy donors and cancer patients. Sequencing was performed with immunoSEQ multiplex PCR; in TCRdb, only in-frame clones are kept and a portion is missing. Found here are 90,000 to 100,000 clones, about 79% of them singletons; the top ten hold 10%. Sequenced sample: blood. The receptor source for this set is a woman under 40 in good health.

This sequence joins TRBV7-9 and TRBJ1-1; TRBD1 might be the D (5 bases). Trimming took off 1 base at V and 5 bases at J, with 20 bases between the two ends. The CDR3 spans 17 residues. Germline V CDR1 and CDR2: SEHNR, FQNEAQ (reference sequence). This chain's CDR3 is CASSLGWGPILKTEAFF. CDR3 in DNA: TGTGCCAGCAGCTTAGGCTGGGGACCAATCCTCAAGACTGAAGCTTTCTTT.

V is TRBV7-6 and J is TRBJ2-3, with TRBD2 matching 9 bases. Germline lookup yields CDR1 SGHVS and CDR2 FNYEAQ. V shed 3 bases and J 4 bases; nucleotides not matched to a gene: 8. This CDR3 is built from 16 residues. The CDR3 coding sequence is TGTGCCAGCAGCTTGGTGCCTAGCGGGGTCGCAGATACGCAGTATTTT. Its protein is CASSLVPSGVADTQYF.

The rearrangement joins TRBV9 to TRBJ2-3; 8 bases match TRBD2. CDR1 SGDLS and CDR2 YYNGEE come from the germline V gene. V gave up 3 bases and J gave up 3 bases; unmatched junction bases: 6. The CDR3 is made up of 15 amino acids. The CDR3 loop reads CASSARGDETDTQYF. The CDR3 DNA sequence: TGTGCCAGCAGCGCGCGGGGGGATGAGACAGATACGCAGTATTTT. Supplemented by reference TRBV9 and TRBJ2-3, the full variable domain reads DSGVTQTPKHLITATGQRVTLRCSPRSGDLSVYWYQQSLDQGLQFLIQYYNGEERAKGNILERFSAQQFPDLHSELNLSSLELGDSALYFCASSARGDETDTQYFGPGTRLTVL.

This clone was recorded many times. V usage is TRBV4-3 and J usage is TRBJ1-1, with D possibly being TRBD1 (5 bases). Germline lookup yields CDR1 LGHNA and CDR2 YSLEER. V gave up 0 bases and J gave up 10 bases, with 15 bases separating them. This CDR3 has 14 residues. The CDR3 loop reads CASSQDGTAKAAFF. CDR3 in DNA: TGCGCCAGCAGCCAAGATGGGACGGCCAAAGCAGCTTTCTTT.

The chain has TRBV5-5 and TRBJ2-3; D tentatively reads TRBD1 or TRBD2 (5 bases each). V was cut by 6 bases and J by 4 bases, with 18 bases left in between. The germline V gene encodes CDR1 SGHKS and CDR2 YYEKEE (reference sequence). This CDR3 comprises 15 residues. CDR3 DNA sequence: TGTGCCAGCATCCCATCCGGGACGGAGGCAGATACGCAGTATTTT. This sequence encodes CASIPSGTEADTQYF. The whole variable domain, remainder taken from reference TRBV5-5 and TRBJ2-3, is DAGVTQSPTHLIKTRGQQVTLRCSPISGHKSVSWYQQVLGQGPQFIFQYYEKEERGRGNFPDRFSARQFPNYSSELNVNALLLGDSALYLCASIPSGTEADTQYFGPGTRLTVL.

This clone turned up a few times. The V and J genes are TRBV12-5 and TRBJ1-1; perhaps TRBD1 as D (5 bases). Germline V gives CDR1 LGHNT, CDR2 FRNRAP. The ends were cut back, 7 bases at V and 4 bases at J, with 10 bases in the middle. CDR3 size: 12 residues. CDR3 protein: CASATGGTEAFF. CDR3 coding DNA: TGTGCTAGTGCCACGGGGGGCACTGAAGCTTTCTTT.

This clone was picked up a small number of times. The chain is built from TRBV23-1 and TRBJ1-5; D remains ambiguous. TRBV23-1 is noted as an ORF with a role that remains uncertain. V was cut by 0 bases and J by 7 bases, with 16 bases left in between. This CDR3 contains 16 residues. For the CDR3, the DNA is TGCGCCAGCAGTCAATCGGCGAGGGAAGTCGGGCAGCCCCAGCATTTT. This codes for CASSQSAREVGQPQHF.

This chain uses TRBV25-1 with TRBJ1-2; D gene uncertain. With 2 bases removed from V and 6 bases from J, the gap between germline ends came to 13 bases. Germline lookup yields CDR1 MGHDK and CDR2 SYGVNS. This CDR3 comprises 14 residues. The CDR3 reads CASSEGGRAHGYTF. The CDR3 DNA reads as TGTGCCAGCAGTGAAGGAGGTAGGGCCCATGGCTACACCTTC.

V usage is TRBV7-8 and J usage is TRBJ1-1; D ambiguous. V gave up 5 bases and J gave up 5 bases, with 15 bases separating them. This CDR3 is built from 14 residues. CDR1 and CDR2 (germline): SGHVS, FQNEAQ. The CDR3 sequence: CASSKFSLGTEAFF. The CDR3 DNA is TGTGCCAGCAGCAAATTTTCTTTGGGGACTGAAGCTTTCTTT.

V is TRBV27 and J is TRBJ2-7, with D perhaps assigned TRBD1 or TRBD2 (7 bases each). The V gene's germline CDR1 is MNHEY and CDR2 SMNVEV (reference sequence). Trimming took off 1 base at V and 5 bases at J, with 12 bases between the two ends. The CDR3 is made up of 14 amino acids. The chain's CDR3 is CASSLWAGGDEQYF. CDR3 coding DNA: TGTGCCAGCAGTTTATGGGCAGGGGGGGACGAGCAGTACTTC.

A few counts support this clone. The rearrangement joins TRBV5-6 to TRBJ1-1; 8 positions match TRBD1. Germline V CDR1 and CDR2: SGHDT, YYEEEE. V shed 0 bases and J 7 bases; nucleotides not matched to a gene: 2. This CDR3 is built from 13 residues. The CDR3 protein is CASSLGQGFEAFF. The CDR3 nucleotides read TGTGCCAGCAGCTTGGGACAGGGGTTTGAAGCTTTCTTT.

The chain employs TRBV5-1 and TRBJ1-3; D call uncertain. Germline assignment: CDR1 SGHRS and CDR2 YFSETQ. The CDR3 totals 13 residues. The germline V and J ends were trimmed by 3 bases and 4 bases, with 8 bases remaining between them. The chain's CDR3 is CASSSDGGNTIYF. Written as DNA, the CDR3 is TGCGCCAGCAGCTCAGACGGGGGAAACACCATATATTTT.

The J gene is TRBJ2-2, the V gene TRBV4-2; D not certain. The V end lost 4 bases, the J end lost 9 bases, and 15 bases lay between the germline ends. The CDR3 has 14 residues. The germline V gene has CDR1 LGHNA and CDR2 YNFKEQ. In DNA form, the CDR3 reads TGTGCCAGCAGCCCTGAAAGGTCTACCCGGGAGCTGTTTTTT. Amino acid sequence: CASSPERSTRELFF.

The V and J genes are TRBV5-1 and TRBJ2-2; D is undetermined. Germline V lookup: CDR1 SGHRS, CDR2 YFSETQ. V was shortened by 4 bases and J by 0 bases, with 7 bases between the two germline ends. CDR3 size: 14 residues. The CDR3 reads CASSKDPNTGELFF. The CDR3 DNA reads as TGCGCCAGCAGCAAGGACCCGAACACCGGGGAGCTGTTTTTT.

The chain carries TRBV7-2 and TRBJ2-1; 8 bases align to TRBD1. The CDR3 has 15 amino acids. V gave up 6 bases and J gave up 6 bases; unmatched junction bases: 10. Looked up from germline, CDR1 is SGHTA and CDR2 is FQGNSA. For the CDR3, the DNA is TGTGCCAGCAGGCTCCCCGGACAGGGTGGCAATGAGCAGTTCTTC. This sequence encodes CASRLPGQGGNEQFF.

The chain joins TRBV19 to TRBJ1-2; the D gene is possibly TRBD1 (5 bases). The CDR3 contains 12 residues. Germline CDR1 is LNHDA and CDR2 is SQIVND (reference sequence). The V end lost 7 bases, the J end lost 7 bases, and 13 bases lay between the germline ends. The CDR3 sequence is CASMGPGPGYTF. CDR3 nucleotides: TGTGCCAGTATGGGTCCGGGGCCTGGCTACACCTTC.

This chain uses TRBV6-5 with TRBJ1-1; tentative D call: TRBD1 (6 bases). Trimming pared 10 bases from V and 3 bases from J, leaving 21 bases between. Germline CDR1 and CDR2: MNHEY and SVGAGI. The CDR3 consists of 15 residues. CDR3 protein: CATGRQGLGYTEAFF. The DNA of the CDR3 is TGTGCCACCGGCCGGCAGGGGTTAGGGTACACTGAAGCTTTCTTT.

The rearrangement joins TRBV5-1 to TRBJ1-6, with D possibly TRBD1 on 5 matching bases. The germline V gene has CDR1 SGHRS and CDR2 YFSETQ. V was shortened by 5 bases and J by 6 bases, with 12 bases between the two germline ends. The CDR3 length is 14 residues. The CDR3 DNA is TGCGCCAGCAGAGGGGACGTAAGTAATTCACCCCTCCACTTT. Its translation is CASRGDVSNSPLHF.

The V and J genes are TRBV7-2 and TRBJ2-1; the D is unclear. Trimming stripped 4 bases from V and 9 bases from J, with 7 bases between. CDR3 size: 11 residues. Germline assignment: CDR1 SGHTA and CDR2 FQGNSA. In nucleotides, the CDR3 is TGTGCCAGCAGCTCCTCTGGTGAGCAGTTCTTC. Translating it yields CASSSSGEQFF.

This clone was picked up one time. V is TRBV6-5 and J is TRBJ2-5, with 9 bases fitting TRBD1. With V trimmed by 5 bases and J by 5 bases, 3 bases remained unmatched. CDR1 is MNHEY and CDR2 is SVGAGI in the germline V gene. This CDR3 has 13 residues. The CDR3: CASSTGGAETQYF. The DNA of the CDR3 is TGTGCCAGCAGTACAGGGGGCGCGGAGACCCAGTACTTC.

The chain uses TRBV5-4 and TRBJ2-6; D might be TRBD1 or TRBD2, each matching 5 bases. Germline V gene data show CDR1 as SGHNT and CDR2 as YYREEE (reference sequence). The CDR3 length is 17 residues. Trimming removed 4 bases from V and 0 bases from J, with 14 bases in between. The CDR3 region has the DNA TGTGCCAGCAGCATGCCTAGGGACCTCTCTGGGGCCAACGTCCTGACTTTC. Translation: CASSMPRDLSGANVLTF.

The rearrangement links TRBV2 to TRBJ1-1; D is ambiguous. Germline assignment: CDR1 SNHLY and CDR2 FYNNEI. The CDR3 has 15 amino acids. The V gene lost 2 bases and the J gene lost 7 bases, with 17 bases spanning the gap. The CDR3 is CASSELFGSYHEAFF. The CDR3 DNA follows: TGTGCCAGCAGTGAATTATTCGGCAGTTATCATGAAGCTTTCTTT.

This sequence joins TRBV6-2 or TRBV6-3 and TRBJ2-3; D might be TRBD2 (5 bases). Trimming pared 0 bases from V and 1 base from J, leaving 14 bases between. CDR3 length: 17 residues. Germline V gene data show CDR1 as MNHEY and CDR2 as SVGEGT. Written as DNA, the CDR3 is TGTGCCAGCAGTTACTCGGGCGGGTTGATAGGCACAGATACGCAGTATTTT. Residues: CASSYSGGLIGTDTQYF.

This clone showed up just once. The genes are TRBV12-3 or TRBV12-4 and TRBJ1-1; D is undetermined. The CDR3 covers 11 residues. Trimming stripped 6 bases from V and 6 bases from J, with 8 bases between. CDR3 in DNA: TGTGCCAGCAGGGCCGGGGCTGAAGCTTTCTTT. Residues: CASRAGAEAFF.

This chain joins TRBV19 and TRBJ2-3, with D possibly being TRBD1 (6 bases). The CDR3 length is 15 residues. From germline, CDR1 is LNHDA and CDR2 SQIVND (reference sequence). The V gene lost 8 bases and the J gene lost 4 bases, with 19 bases spanning the gap. CDR3: CASQINRVGSDTQYF. CDR3 sequence (DNA): TGTGCCAGTCAAATTAACAGGGTTGGTTCAGATACGCAGTATTTT.

This sequence joins TRBV18 and TRBJ2-7, with D unresolved. Germline values: CDR1 KGHSH, CDR2 LQKENI. The V end was cut by 3 bases, the J end by 2 bases, with 8 bases between. The CDR3 runs to 13 residues. In DNA, the CDR3 is TGTGCCAGCTCACCGGGCACCACCTACGAGCAGTACTTC. Protein sequence: CASSPGTTYEQYF.

This clone came up a few times. The chain's CDR3 is CASSTYSTGRDGYTF. The DNA for the CDR3 is TGTGCCAGTAGTACCTATTCGACAGGGAGGGATGGCTACACCTTC. This chain joins TRBV19 and TRBJ1-2; 7 bases match TRBD1. From germline, CDR1 is LNHDA and CDR2 SQIVND (reference sequence). The CDR3 is 15 residues long. V shed 4 bases and J 6 bases; nucleotides not matched to a gene: 11.

This clone was observed a few times. This chain joins TRBV30 and TRBJ2-7; tentatively, D is TRBD1 or TRBD2 (5 bases each). Deletions cut 4 bases from V and 3 bases from J, with 10 bases between. CDR3 length: 12 amino acids. Per germline, CDR1 GTSNPN and CDR2 SVGIG (reference sequence). The CDR3 protein is CAWMTGRYEQYF. The CDR3 nucleotides are TGTGCCTGGATGACGGGGCGCTACGAGCAGTACTTC.